This TCR beta chain was identified during a study of blood T cell repertoires in COVID-19 (dated by TCRdb to about 2020). Regarding the complete study: Samples from collaborators originated in the United States, Italy and Spain and spanned both the acute and convalescent phases of COVID-19. The material from the prospective study consisted of cDNA or gDNA derived from T cells, B-cell-depleted T cells, or PBMCs. Deeply sampled blood TCRbeta repertoires from subjects exposed to, actively infected with, or recovered from COVID-19 were included in the dataset. The repertoires were released in a freely available public database intended as a resource for research on the immune response to SARS-CoV-2. The samples were drawn from the first 160 participants of the ongoing ImmuneRACE study and from 1,254 subjects provided by 6 global collaborators. A de-identified subject ID, COVID-19 status, age in years and sex were almost always included in the sample metadata. Where available, HLA class I and class II types were obtained from metadata supplied by the sample provider rather than from assay-based typing.

Paper-wide results and their limitations: Clinical and demographic metadata were provided uncurated, with the amount varying by source and participant.

With respect to this clone: No antigen is known for it. No much larger clone is present one base from it, and per-base qualities are unavailable.

Each collaborating institution followed its own protocols to collect whole blood in K2EDTA tubes. Collaborator samples were shipped for TCRbeta analysis as frozen whole blood, isolated PBMCs, or DNA extracted from either sample type. Trimming accounts for 1 base at V and 4 bases at J, while the number of junction bases matched to no gene is 1. CDR1 and CDR2, per the germline V gene, are SQVTM and ANQGSEA. The CDR3 measures 14 amino acids from cysteine to phenylalanine. CDR3 DNA is the only sequence kept; it has 42 bases, read in frame from the first base. TCRbeta CDR3 regions were amplified from genomic DNA by means of the immunoSEQ Assay, a bias-controlled multiplex PCR. The original pipeline was this. The number of nucleated cells in each sample was estimated by amplification of reference gene primers within the assay. Sequence reads were collapsed and filtered to measure the absolute abundance of every unique TCRbeta CDR3 rearrangement. For each sample, productive Simpson clonality was calculated as the square root of Simpson's diversity index across productive rearrangements. TCRdb took over this immuneACCESS table, retaining in-frame rearrangements with V and J assigned. Such tables are incomplete; in checked studies, under half of the missing clones stem from an unresolved V gene, and the remainder is unexplained. The D gene and trimming were derived from the DNA, and the V and J assignments and clone size from that table. The sample has 150,000 to 200,000 clones on record, about 79% of them singletons. The biggest ten clones account for roughly 28% of the sample.

The source of this sequence is a woman in her 70s with acute or convalescent COVID-19. The sequenced sample was peripheral blood. The sequence is built from TRBV29-1 and TRBJ2-5; the central 12 bases match TRBD2. The sequence in DNA is TGCAGCGTTGAAGCTAGCGGGAGGGGAGAGACCCAGTACTTC. Translated, it reads CSVEASGRGETQYF. Reference TRBV29-1 and TRBJ2-5 genes cover what lies past the CDR3, so the full variable domain is SAVISQKPSRDICQRGTSLTIQCQVDSQVTMMFWYRQQPGQSLTLIATANQGSEATYESGFVIDKFPISRPNLTFSTLTVSNMSPEDSSIYLCSVEASGRGETQYFGPGTRLLVL.